The clone carrying this T cell receptor (beta chain) occurred a few times. What it recognizes is unknown. Libraries were made from TCR beta cDNA, and they carried unique molecular identifiers. Between roughly 1 and 10 million T cells gave rise to roughly 0.5 million cDNA molecules. TCRdb independently ran MiXCR on the PCR reads; one entry per CDR3 protein. The profile shows hundreds of thousands of distinct CDR3 sequences, around 50% of them singletons. This record comes from a study of post-analysis software for immune sequencing data. Study in general: In terms of disease course, relapsing-remitting, secondary progressive and progressive-relapsing multiple sclerosis were included.

Study observations and caveats: A few TRBV segments occurring more often in patients than controls included TRBV5-6, TRBV5-1 and TRBV20-1. By F measure, strong co-clustering occurred among samples prepared in the same batch. Normalized Chao1 diversity was significantly reduced in patients versus controls.

CDR1 and CDR2 from the germline V gene are DFQATT and SNEGSKA (reference sequence). The CDR3 length is 18 residues. After removal of 2 bases from V and 0 bases from J, the junction contained 11 bases not matched to a gene. The sequence was collected from a girl between 5 and 17 years old with multiple sclerosis. Sequencing was carried out using blood. The chain combines TRBV20-1 with TRBJ1-4, with TRBD1 matching 8 bases. The DNA for the CDR3 is TGCAGTGCTAGACCTGAGCTGGGACAGGATCCAACTAATGAAAAACTGTTTTTT. This sequence encodes CSARPELGQDPTNEKLFF.